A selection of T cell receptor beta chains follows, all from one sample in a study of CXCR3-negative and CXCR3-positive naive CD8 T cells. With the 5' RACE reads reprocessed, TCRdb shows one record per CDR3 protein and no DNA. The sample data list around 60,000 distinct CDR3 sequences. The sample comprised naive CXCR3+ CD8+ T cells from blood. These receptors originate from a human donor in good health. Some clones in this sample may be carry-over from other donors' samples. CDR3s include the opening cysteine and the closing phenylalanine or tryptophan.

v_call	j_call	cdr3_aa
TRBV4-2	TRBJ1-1	CASSQESTANTEAFF
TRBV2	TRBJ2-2	CASRGMNTGELFF
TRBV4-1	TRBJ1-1	CASSQERVRGVTEAFF
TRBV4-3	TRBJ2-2	CASSQEWGTGGSGELFF
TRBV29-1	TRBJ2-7	CSVERQGAYEQYF
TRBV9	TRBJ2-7	CASSVEAGSSYEQYF
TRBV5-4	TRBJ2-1	CASSLLVYNEQFF
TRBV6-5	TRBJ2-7	CASSYESGGLGEQYF
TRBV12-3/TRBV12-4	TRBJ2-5	CASSPLRGGETQYF
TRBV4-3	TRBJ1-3	CASSQGTGAGNTIYF
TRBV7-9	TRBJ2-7	CASSWMRGRVTEQYF
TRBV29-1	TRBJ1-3	CSVEGGQGLAGNTIYF
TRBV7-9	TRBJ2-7	CASSQDSYILDEQYF
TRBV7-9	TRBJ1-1	CASSLKGEAFF
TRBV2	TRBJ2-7	CASSGEEKYEQYF
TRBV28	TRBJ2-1	CASSFLRDEQFF
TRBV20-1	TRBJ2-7	CSARALGGLTYEQYF
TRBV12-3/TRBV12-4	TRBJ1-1	CASSLNGGTEAFF
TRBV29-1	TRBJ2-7	CSVGWGGSYEQYF
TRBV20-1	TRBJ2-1	CSARDVTNHEQFF
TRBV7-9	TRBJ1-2	CASRPRSPLSGNTNYGYTF
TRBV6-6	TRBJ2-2	CASSTTGELFF
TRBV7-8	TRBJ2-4	CASSSWDSKNIQYF
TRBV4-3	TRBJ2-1	CASSQDVGRYNEQFF
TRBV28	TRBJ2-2	CASSSPDSPNTGELFF
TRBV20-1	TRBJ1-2	CSARDNAWGSGGYTF
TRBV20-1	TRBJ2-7	CSARDRGAYEQYF
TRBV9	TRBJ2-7	CASSPGLGSYEQYF
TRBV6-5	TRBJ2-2	CASSYVSGETGELFF
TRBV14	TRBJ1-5	CASSREVRGVGNQPQHF
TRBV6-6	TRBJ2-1	CASTSVGLSNEQFF
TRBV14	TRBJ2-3	CASSWMAASTDTQYF
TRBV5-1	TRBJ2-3	CASSPLANTDTQYF